These 6 T cell receptor beta chains were all obtained from the same sample, sequenced in a study of regulatory and conventional T cells in RAG deficiency. Sequencing was performed with immunoSEQ multiplex PCR; in TCRdb, only in-frame clones are kept and a portion is missing. The table has about 8,500 clones, around 80% seen once. These records were also assigned to another study, of regulatory T cells. From that second work: The primer mix had 52 TRBV and 13 TRBJ primers.

The sample consisted of CD8+ T cells sorted from blood. Every receptor here comes from a human donor in good health.

The rearrangement joins TRBV6-4 to TRBJ1-1; D is perhaps TRBD1 (5 bases). This CDR3 region has 13 residues. The germline gives CDR1 MRHNA, CDR2 SNTAGT. Trimming cost V 0 bases and J 7 bases, with 9 bases left between them. CDR3 amino acids: CASSDSERGEAFF. In nucleotides, the CDR3 is TGTGCCAGCAGTGACTCTGAGAGGGGTGAAGCTTTCTTT.

This chain connects TRBV27 to TRBJ1-6; D not certain. The CDR3 runs to 12 residues. V was cut by 8 bases and J by 7 bases, with 9 bases left in between. Per the germline V gene, CDR1 is MNHEY and CDR2 is SMNVEV (reference sequence). Here the CDR3 reads CASPGPNSPLHF. CDR3 bases: TGTGCCAGCCCCGGGCCGAATTCACCCCTCCACTTT.

This clone qualifies as medium-sized. The chain recombines TRBV7-9 with TRBJ1-2; D gene ambiguous. The CDR3 length is 12 residues. The V gene lost 1 base and the J gene lost 7 bases, with 7 bases spanning the gap. Germline loops: CDR1 SEHNR, CDR2 FQNEAQ (reference sequence). CDR3 bases: TGTGCCAGCAGCTTAGTCCCCAGTGGCTACACCTTC. This codes for CASSLVPSGYTF.

Worth noting for this clone: A read error is likely here: a far larger clone is one base away. The chain combines TRBV4-2 with TRBJ1-2; D is ambiguous. The CDR3 has 11 amino acids. V was trimmed by 1 base and J by 7 bases, leaving 4 bases between them. Germline CDR1 and CDR2: LGHNA and YNFKEQ. For the CDR3, the DNA is TGTGCCAGCAGCCAAGGGACTGGCTACACCTTC. This codes for CASSQGTGYTF.

This clone appeared a few times. The rearrangement uses TRBV5-4 and TRBJ2-3, with TRBD2 matching over 8 bases. CDR3 length: 18 residues. V dropped 4 bases and J dropped 1; count of bases not matched to a gene: 14. CDR1 is SGHNT, CDR2 YYREEE, per germline (reference sequence). CDR3 coding DNA: TGTGCCAGCAGCCAAGATAGCGTACTAGCGGTGGGCACAGATACGCAGTATTTT. Its protein is CASSQDSVLAVGTDTQYF.

This clone was detected a few times. V is TRBV14 and J is TRBJ2-7, with 9 bases that match TRBD1. Germline V lookup: CDR1 SGHDN, CDR2 FVKESK. V dropped 3 bases and J dropped 10; count of bases not matched to a gene: 7. CDR3 length: 13 amino acids. The CDR3 region is CASSQSDRGAQYF. In DNA form, the CDR3 reads TGTGCCAGCAGCCAGAGTGACAGGGGGGCTCAGTACTTC.